This T cell receptor beta chain emerged from a study of blood T cell repertoires in COVID-19. Study details: Acute and convalescent COVID-19 samples came from the United States, Italy and Spain. From T cells, B-cell-depleted T cells, or PBMCs came the material, which was cDNA or gDNA.

Original analysis: Reference gene primer amplification gave estimated nucleated cell counts. The data were produced by immunoSEQ multiplex PCR, yet TCRdb's version contains in-frame clones alone and is incomplete. D and trimming were read from the DNA, whereas the V and J calls and clone size are those reported in that table. The profile covers some 100,000 clones, with 75% to 90% appearing a single time and 15% to 20% taken by the ten largest. Trimming cost V 4 bases and J 6 bases; bases outside gene matches: 5. The CDR3 is 13 amino acids. Germline CDR1 and CDR2: SGHTA and FQGNSA. Sequenced sample: peripheral blood. This receptor was taken from a woman aged 55-70 years with acute or convalescent COVID-19. V gene TRBV7-2 combines with J gene TRBJ2-7, with 8 bases lining up with TRBD1. The DNA for the CDR3 is TGTGCCAGCAGCTCGGACAGGGTGAGCGAGCAGTACTTC. It codes for CASSSDRVSEQYF.